This T cell receptor beta chain was identified during a study of early T cells in non-severe SARS-CoV-2 infection. Study results and limitations: VDJdb matches were skewed toward anti-spike CD8 T cell responses.

Trimming cost V 4 bases and J 4 bases, with 4 bases left between them. Germline CDR1 SEHNR, CDR2 FQNEAQ (reference sequence). This CDR3 spans 12 amino acids. With regard to this clonotype: The target antigen is unknown.

Molecules of cDNA were individually given unique molecular identifiers that were attached to them. TCRdb re-analysed the 5' RACE reads in MiXCR, keeping a single row per CDR3 protein. The sample has approximately 40,000 distinct CDR3 sequences; about 6% are singletons. This specimen consisted of whole blood, obtained at baseline. The genes are TRBV7-9 and TRBJ1-4; D gene unclear. The source is an adult who was a healthcare worker with PCR-confirmed SARS-CoV-2 infection or an uninfected control (not recorded which). CDR3 protein: CASSWDNEKLFF. The CDR3, as DNA: TGTGCCAGCAGCTGGGATAATGAAAAACTGTTTTTT.